Included here is one T cell receptor beta chain sequence, with context. Trimming removed 2 bases from V and 10 bases from J; junction bases left unmatched: 7. The CDR3 consists of 13 residues. Germline V lookup: CDR1 MNHEY, CDR2 SVGAGI. Enrollment of patients from Seattle took place during active infection, with longitudinal follow-up. The sample comes from a study of blood T cell repertoires in COVID-19. Assay: immunoSEQ multiplex PCR; the TCRdb copy retains only in-frame clones and omits some. The sample lists roughly 58,000 clones; roughly 77% were seen once. V and J are TRBV6-5 and TRBJ1-1, with TRBD1 matching 7 bases. The TCR sequence derives from a man between 60 and 70 years old with COVID-19, enrolled during active disease. Source material: peripheral blood. CDR3 DNA: TGTGCCAGCAGTTACCGCGGCGGGACAGCAGCTTTCTTT. Amino acids: CASSYRGGTAAFF.